These T cell receptor beta chains were read from a single sample in a study of regulatory T cells in long-lasting Graves disease. Via MiXCR, TCRdb re-called the multiplex PCR reads, giving one row per CDR3 protein. The sample shows 400,000 to 550,000 distinct CDR3 sequences, around 15% of them seen only once. Another study also made use of these data, one on T cells in Graves' hyperthyroidism and ophthalmopathy.

The input for sequencing was peripheral blood mononuclear cells (PBMCs), taken at new diagnosis, from a patient treated with antithyroid drugs. Receptors originate from a woman aged 18-35 years with Graves disease. The CDR3 runs from the conserved cysteine through the conserved F or W. The D gene is left open where the match is weak. The size field is filled for only some rows; it gives once, few, many or a size class.

clone_size d_call j_call v_call cdr3_aa cdr3_nt
few TRBD2 TRBJ2-1 TRBV6-1 CASSVLTGTSGRASSYNEQFF TGTGCCAGCAGCGTCCTAACCGGGACTAGCGGGAGGGCAAGCTCCTACAATGAGCAGTTCTTC
many . TRBJ2-3 TRBV20-1 CSASKRPWGTDTQYF TGCAGTGCTAGTAAGCGCCCATGGGGCACAGATACGCAGTATTTT
. . TRBJ1-3 TRBV6-1 CASSREPGNTIYF TGTGCCAGCAGCCGGGAACCTGGAAACACCATATATTTT
many . TRBJ2-7 TRBV11-2 CASRPLQGPSSYEQYF TGTGCCAGCAGACCGCTACAGGGCCCCAGCTCCTACGAGCAGTACTTC
few TRBD2 TRBJ2-3 TRBV30 CAWSEAGSTDTQYF TGTGCCTGGAGTGAAGCGGGGAGCACAGATACGCAGTATTTT
. . TRBJ1-5 TRBV27 CASSTIEGMGDQPQHF TGTGCCAGCAGTACAATAGAAGGGATGGGGGATCAGCCCCAGCATTTT
few . TRBJ2-7 TRBV27 CASSLSGLTGAEQYF TGTGCCAGCAGTTTATCGGGGCTTACGGGGGCCGAGCAGTACTTC
. . TRBJ2-3 TRBV14 CASSRSAGVQYF TGTGCCAGCAGCCGATCGGCAGGGGTGCAGTATTTT
many TRBD2 TRBJ2-5 TRBV7-2 CASSASGSWETQYF TGTGCCAGCAGCGCTAGCGGGAGCTGGGAGACCCAGTACTTC
. . TRBJ2-2 TRBV7-2 CASSQSAVRNTGELFF TGTGCCAGCAGCCAAAGTGCTGTCAGAAACACCGGGGAGCTGTTTTTT
few . TRBJ1-6 TRBV28 CASTGVSYNSPLHF TGTGCCAGCACAGGGGTATCCTATAATTCACCCCTCCACTTT
many . TRBJ2-3 TRBV5-4 CASSLDRDKNVDTQYF TGTGCCAGCAGCTTGGACCGGGACAAGAACGTGGATACGCAGTATTTT
few TRBD1 TRBJ1-2 TRBV28 CASRQGPLYGYTF TGTGCCAGCCGACAGGGTCCCTTGTATGGCTACACCTTC
many . TRBJ2-3 TRBV12-3/TRBV12-4 CASRTGTDTQYF TGTGCCAGCAGGACTGGCACAGATACGCAGTATTTT
many TRBD2 TRBJ2-1 TRBV20-1 CSASPGTSLVQEQFF TGCAGTGCTAGCCCCGGGACTAGTCTTGTTCAAGAGCAGTTCTTC
many . TRBJ2-5 TRBV20-1 CSARRDHVETQYF TGCAGTGCTAGACGGGACCATGTTGAGACCCAGTACTTC
. . TRBJ1-1 TRBV10-3 CAIHRDPGTEAFF TGTGCCATCCACCGGGACCCGGGGACTGAAGCTTTCTTT
. . TRBJ2-2 TRBV7-3 CASSLRGGRGAGELFF TGTGCCAGCAGCTTAAGGGGTGGCAGGGGCGCCGGGGAGCTGTTTTTT
many . TRBJ2-1 TRBV28 CATRPGPWALNEQFF TGTGCCACGCGCCCCGGGCCCTGGGCACTGAATGAGCAGTTCTTC
. . TRBJ2-1 TRBV10-3 CAISPGLGNEQFF TGTGCCATCAGCCCTGGTTTGGGCAATGAGCAGTTCTTC
many . TRBJ2-1 TRBV28 CASSRGYYNEQFF TGTGCCAGCAGTCGGGGCTACTACAATGAGCAGTTCTTC
. TRBD2 TRBJ2-7 TRBV20-1 CSALSTSGISYEQYF TGCAGTGCTCTCTCGACTAGCGGGATTTCCTACGAGCAGTACTTC
many TRBD2 TRBJ2-1 TRBV7-6 CASSSRLALIF TGTGCCAGCAGCTCAAGACTAGCGTTAATCTTC
many TRBD2 TRBJ2-1 TRBV11-3 CASSLRTSDSYNEQFF TGTGCCAGCAGCTTAAGGACTAGCGACTCCTACAATGAGCAGTTCTTC
many TRBD1 TRBJ2-7 TRBV5-1 CASSSIDRGVYEQYF TGCGCCAGCAGCTCTATCGACAGGGGGGTCTACGAGCAGTACTTC
few TRBD2 TRBJ2-1 TRBV20-1 CSARAGLAGETYNEQFF TGCAGTGCTAGAGCGGGACTAGCGGGAGAGACCTACAATGAGCAGTTCTTC
many TRBD2 TRBJ2-3 TRBV28 CASSTQREGTDTQYF TGTGCCAGCAGCACCCAGCGGGAGGGCACAGATACGCAGTATTTT
many . TRBJ2-7 TRBV5-1 CASSLAAGSSYEQYF TGTGCCAGCAGCTTAGCGGCAGGCTCAAGCTACGAGCAGTACTTC
few TRBD1 TRBJ1-5 TRBV19 CASKDPGQPYSNQPQHF TGTGCCAGTAAAGATCCGGGACAGCCTTATAGCAATCAGCCCCAGCATTTT
. TRBD2 TRBJ2-1 TRBV6-4 CASSGLAGAKGEQFF TGTGCCAGCAGTGGACTAGCGGGTGCCAAGGGTGAGCAGTTCTTC
many . TRBJ1-5 TRBV7-2 CASSLSAGAVNQPQHF TGTGCCAGCAGCTTAAGCGCGGGGGCGGTCAATCAGCCCCAGCATTTT
few TRBD2 TRBJ2-1 TRBV15 CATSRELAGLNEQFF TGTGCCACCAGCAGGGAACTAGCGGGACTTAATGAGCAGTTCTTC
many . TRBJ2-1 TRBV12-3/TRBV12-4 CASRGGGGTYNEQFF TGTGCCAGCAGGGGGGGTGGGGGTACCTACAATGAGCAGTTCTTC
few TRBD2 TRBJ2-1 TRBV3-1 CASSASGSSNEQFF TGTGCCAGCAGCGCTAGCGGGAGTTCCAATGAGCAGTTCTTC
few TRBD2 TRBJ2-4 TRBV20-1 CSARRRGGTSGKNIQYF TGCAGTGCTAGAAGGAGGGGAGGGACTAGCGGTAAAAACATTCAGTACTTC
many . TRBJ2-3 TRBV28 CASLSGSTDTQYF TGTGCCAGCCTCAGCGGGAGCACAGATACGCAGTATTTT
many TRBD2 TRBJ2-1 TRBV5-1 CASSLSTSGSDEQFF TGCGCCAGCAGCTTGTCAACTAGCGGGAGTGATGAGCAGTTCTTC
many TRBD2 TRBJ2-1 TRBV4-1 CASTLLAGEGEQFF TGCGCCAGCACGCTGCTAGCGGGAGAAGGTGAGCAGTTCTTC
many . TRBJ2-2 TRBV7-9 CASSLGGANTGELFF TGTGCCAGCAGCTTAGGGGGAGCGAACACCGGGGAGCTGTTTTTT
many TRBD1 TRBJ2-2 TRBV27 CASSWTGSTGELFF TGTGCCAGCTCCTGGACAGGGAGCACCGGGGAGCTGTTTTTT
many TRBD1 TRBJ2-7 TRBV6-2/TRBV6-3 CASSWLNRGEQYF TGTGCCAGCAGTTGGCTGAACAGGGGCGAGCAGTACTTC
. TRBD1 TRBJ2-3 TRBV5-4 CASSSETGTGRPDTQYF TGTGCCAGCAGCTCGGAAACCGGGACAGGGAGGCCAGATACGCAGTATTTT
many TRBD2 TRBJ2-1 TRBV5-1 CASSPGLAGGMDEQFF TGCGCCAGCAGCCCGGGACTAGCGGGAGGAATGGATGAGCAGTTCTTC
many TRBD2 TRBJ2-1 TRBV12-3/TRBV12-4 CASKPGLANSYNEQFF TGTGCCAGCAAACCGGGACTAGCGAACTCCTACAATGAGCAGTTCTTC
. . TRBJ1-4 TRBV15 CATSRVWGDRGEKLFF TGTGCCACCAGCAGAGTGTGGGGCGACCGTGGTGAAAAACTGTTTTTT
many . TRBJ1-5 TRBV6-1 CASSEVPTPRGHNQPQHF TGTGCCAGCAGTGAAGTACCCACCCCGAGGGGACACAATCAGCCCCAGCATTTT
many . TRBJ1-5 TRBV11-3 CASSPTANQPQHF TGTGCCAGCAGCCCAACGGCCAACCAGCCCCAGCATTTT
. . TRBJ2-5 TRBV7-9 CASSLKGQETQYF TGTGCCAGCAGCTTAAAGGGGCAAGAGACCCAGTACTTC
few . TRBJ2-2 TRBV11-3 CASSLTLSVNTGELFF TGTGCCAGCAGCTTAACGCTCTCCGTAAACACCGGGGAGCTGTTTTTT
few . TRBJ1-3 TRBV7-6 CASSSRGDSGNTIYF TGTGCCAGCAGCTCCCGAGGCGACTCTGGAAACACCATATATTTT
many TRBD2 TRBJ2-7 TRBV6-2/TRBV6-3 CASSPLAATYEQYF TGTGCCAGCAGTCCACTAGCGGCGACCTACGAGCAGTACTTC
few TRBD2 TRBJ2-7 TRBV6-5 CASSYSRLARYPYEQYF TGTGCCAGCAGTTACTCGAGACTAGCGAGATACCCCTACGAGCAGTACTTC
many TRBD2 TRBJ2-1 TRBV29-1 CSVQRLAGGDYNEQFF TGCAGCGTTCAAAGACTAGCGGGAGGGGACTACAATGAGCAGTTCTTC
. TRBD1 TRBJ2-7 TRBV28 CASSSRTGFGEQYF TGTGCCAGCAGTTCCCGGACAGGTTTCGGCGAGCAGTACTTC